This entry describes one T cell receptor (beta chain). Method: immunoSEQ multiplex PCR; TCRdb's copy keeps in-frame clones and lacks some. The profile shows about 190,000 clones, over 80% of them singletons. Trimming cost V 3 bases and J 12 bases; bases outside gene matches: 7. The CDR3 length is 14 residues. CDR1 is MRHNA, CDR2 SNTAGT, per germline. The data were obtained in a study of control samples from healthy donors and cancer patients. Sample: blood. V is TRBV6-4 and J is TRBJ2-1, with 11 bases that match TRBD2. The receptor was isolated from a man aged 25-45 years in good health. CDR3 residues: CASSERLAGGLQFF. The CDR3, as DNA: TGTGCCAGCAGTGAGAGGCTAGCGGGGGGTTTGCAGTTCTTC.